This TCR beta chain was retrieved from a study of PD-1 blockade in classical Hodgkin lymphoma. On the study more broadly: Patients were infused with nivolumab 3 mg/kg every 2 weeks. Study outcomes and limitations: As was reported, newly diagnosed patients showed lower baseline TCR diversity than healthy donors did. The authors have not defined what causes the repertoire differences, possibly disease activity or prior therapy. Whereas CD4+ TCR diversity had risen significantly by C4D1, CD8+ TCR diversity had not.

After autologous stem cell transplantation all patients relapsed, and prior brentuximab vedotin exposure differed between cohorts. Notes on this clone: Its antigen is undetermined.

The protocol was immunoSEQ multiplex PCR, while the TCRdb copy is restricted to in-frame clones and leaves out a portion. This sample yields about 110,000 clones, of which roughly nine tenths are seen a single time; about 20% belongs to the top ten. This sequence originates from a human donor with classical Hodgkin lymphoma. Sequences were derived from peripheral blood mononuclear cells (PBMCs), sampled before the second cycle of nivolumab.

The CDR3 bases are TGTGCCAGCAGCTTCTACAGGGAGGACTATGGCTACACCTTC. Translation gives CASSFYREDYGYTF. V gene TRBV5-8 combines with J gene TRBJ1-2, with a weak D call TRBD1 (6 bases). The germline V gene encodes CDR1 SGHTS and CDR2 YDEGEE. Trimming left V 2 bases short and J 3 bases short, with 11 bases between. This CDR3 comprises 14 residues.